Listed below are T cell receptor beta chains from one sample, sequenced in a study of cytomegalovirus exposure and HLA in healthy donors. TCRdb's table, derived via immunoSEQ multiplex PCR, lists solely in-frame clones and lacks some. The sample includes roughly 200,000 clones, about four fifths of them seen just once. The material sequenced was PBMCs. All receptors come from a man aged 35-49 years in good health and CMV-seropositive. The CDR3 runs from the conserved cysteine through the conserved F or W. The order of the fields is J gene, D gene, V gene, clone size, CDR3 DNA, CDR3 protein. D genes are given only for firm matches. Part of the rows lack a size; the others show once, few, many or a class for expanded clones.

TRBJ1-4 TRBD1 TRBV9 - TGTGCCAGCAGCCTCCAGGACAGGGGCGGTGAAAAACTGTTTTTT CASSLQDRGGEKLFF
TRBJ2-3 TRBD2 TRBV18 - TGTGCCAGCTCACCCTCAGGAGGGAGCGGGAGAACAGATACGCAGTATTTT CASSPSGGSGRTDTQYF
TRBJ2-7 - TRBV14 - TGTGCCAGCAGCCGACAGAGGTACGAGCAGTACTTC CASSRQRYEQYF
TRBJ2-3 - TRBV6-5 - TGTGCCAGCAGTTACTCGAGCCGCCGAGATACGCAGTATTTT CASSYSSRRDTQYF
TRBJ1-5 - TRBV7-8 - TGTGCCAGCAGCGTAAGGGGCCCTTCGGCAGAAAATCAGCCCCAGCATTTT CASSVRGPSAENQPQHF
TRBJ2-7 - TRBV4-1 - TGTGCCAGCAGCCAAGCTGATAAACAGGCCCTTAGGGAGCAGTACTTC CASSQADKQALREQYF
TRBJ2-7 TRBD2 TRBV5-1 - TGCGCCAGCAGCTCGTCTGGGACTAGCGGTTTATCCTACGAGCAGTACTTC CASSSSGTSGLSYEQYF
TRBJ2-6 TRBD1 TRBV27 - TGTGCCAGCAGTTCCCCCTCGAACAGGGGGTATAAGACTGGGGCCAACGTCCTGACTTTC CASSSPSNRGYKTGANVLTF
TRBJ2-2 TRBD2 TRBV5-4 - TGTGCCAGCAGCCCCGGTGTTAGCGGGGCCGGGGAGCTGTTTTTT CASSPGVSGAGELFF
TRBJ2-2 TRBD1 TRBV6-1 - TGTGCCAGCAAAAATAGGGGGCTCACCGGGGAGCTGTTTTTT CASKNRGLTGELFF
TRBJ1-1 TRBD1 TRBV11-2 - TGTGCCAGCAGCTTAGGGACAGGCACTGAAGCTTTCTTT CASSLGTGTEAFF
TRBJ1-2 - TRBV7-2 - TGTGCCAGCAGCTTATCGAGGGAATACGGCTATGGCTACACCTTC CASSLSREYGYGYTF
TRBJ2-2 TRBD1 TRBV4-2 - TGTGCCAGCAGCCTTTCCGGACAGGGCACCGGGGAGCTGTTTTTT CASSLSGQGTGELFF
TRBJ1-4 - TRBV25-1 - TGTGCCAGCAGTGGGAGGGAGGCTAATGAAAAACTGTTTTTT CASSGREANEKLFF
TRBJ2-6 TRBD1 TRBV15 - TGTGCCACCAGCAGGGAGACAGGGATGCCCGGGGCCAACGTCCTGACTTTC CATSRETGMPGANVLTF
TRBJ1-3 TRBD1 TRBV5-4 - TGTGCCAGCAGCCGAGGGGGCCCCGGGGCTGGAAACACCATATATTTT CASSRGGPGAGNTIYF
TRBJ2-7 - TRBV6-6 - TGTGCCAGCAGCCACCAGGTGAGGGAAGGCTCCTACGAGCAGTACTTC CASSHQVREGSYEQYF
TRBJ1-2 - TRBV6-6 - TGTGCCAGCAGTTACTCGATCGGTGACTATGGCTACACCTTC CASSYSIGDYGYTF
TRBJ2-3 TRBD2 TRBV5-1 - TGCGCCAGCAGCTTTGTTAGCGGGGGGACAGATACGCAGTATTTT CASSFVSGGTDTQYF
TRBJ1-1 - TRBV28 - TGTGCCAGCATCCCCGGGGGGGTCAGCACTGAAGCTTTCTTT CASIPGGVSTEAFF
TRBJ2-7 - TRBV6-1 - TGTGCCAGCAGCGGGAGAACCTACGAGCAGTACTTC CASSGRTYEQYF
TRBJ2-1 - TRBV29-1 - TGCAGCGTACCGGGTGACAATGAGCAGTTCTTC CSVPGDNEQFF
TRBJ2-7 TRBD1 TRBV28 - TGTGCCAGCAGTCCCACCGGGGCAGGGGGTTCGAGCGAGCAGTACTTC CASSPTGAGGSSEQYF
TRBJ2-2 TRBD1 TRBV19 - TGTGCCAGTAGTATAGTGGGACAGAGCAACACCGGGGAGCTGTTTTTT CASSIVGQSNTGELFF
TRBJ2-7 - TRBV6-1 - TGTGCCAGCAGTGAACAGACTTACGAGCAGTACTTC CASSEQTYEQYF
TRBJ2-5 TRBD1 TRBV6-5 once TGTGCCAGCAGTGGTCCTACAGGGGGCAGAGAGACCCAGTACTTC CASSGPTGGRETQYF
TRBJ2-2 TRBD2 TRBV9 - TGTGCCAGCAGCGTAGGAGTAGCGGGAGTTACCGGGGAGCTGTTTTTT CASSVGVAGVTGELFF